This is a list of T cell receptor beta chains from one sample in a study of blood T cell repertoires in COVID-19. The table came from immunoSEQ multiplex PCR; TCRdb's copy has only in-frame clones and leaves some out. The profile shows around 50,000 clones, 80% to 90% of them singletons. Sequenced: peripheral blood. All receptors come from a human donor in a cohort sampled during active COVID-19. CDR3s include the opening cysteine and the closing phenylalanine or tryptophan. A D gene is named only where the DNA matches it firmly. Size tells how often a clone was seen (once, few, many) or the class of an expanded clone, and some rows leave it out.

TRBD2	TRBV5-6	TRBJ2-1	once	TGTGCCAGCAGCGCGACTAGCGGGCCCTACAATGAGCAGTTCTTC	CASSATSGPYNEQFF
-	TRBV3-1/TRBV3-2	TRBJ2-7	-	TGTGCCAGCAGCCAAGGGTCCAGGGCCTACGAGCAGTACTTC	CASSQGSRAYEQYF
-	TRBV18	TRBJ1-1	-	TGTGCCAGCTCCTCGACAGATATGAACACTGAAGCTTTCTTT	CASSSTDMNTEAFF
TRBD2	TRBV7-2	TRBJ2-2	-	TGTGCCAGCGGGGGACTATATTCACGCACCGGGGAGCTGTTTTTT	CASGGLYSRTGELFF
-	TRBV2	TRBJ1-2	-	TGTGCCAGCAGTGAAGCGCATATGGCAGGCAGGGGCTACACCTTC	CASSEAHMAGRGYTF
-	TRBV18	TRBJ1-4	-	TGTGCCAGCTCACCTATGGAGGGATCTAGTGAAAAACTGTTTTTT	CASSPMEGSSEKLFF
-	TRBV7-9	TRBJ2-3	-	TGTGCCAGCAGCTTAGCTGGCAGGGCCACAGATACGCAGTATTTT	CASSLAGRATDTQYF
-	TRBV25-1	TRBJ2-3	once	TGTGCCAGCAGTGAATCGGTCGGGAATACCACAGATACGCAGTATTTT	CASSESVGNTTDTQYF
TRBD1	TRBV7-2	TRBJ1-2	-	TGTGCCAGCAGCTGGTCGGGACAGGGGGCGGGAGGCTACACCTTC	CASSWSGQGAGGYTF
TRBD1	TRBV19	TRBJ2-7	-	TGTGCCAGTAGTGTACAGGGGGTTGGGTACGAGCAGTACTTC	CASSVQGVGYEQYF
TRBD2	TRBV6-1	TRBJ2-7	-	TGTGCCAGCAGTGTTACTAGCGGGATAGATTCCTACGAGCAGTACTTC	CASSVTSGIDSYEQYF
-	TRBV6-1	TRBJ2-3	once	TGTGCCAGCAGTGACGCGGGTGGAACAGATACGCAGTATTTT	CASSDAGGTDTQYF
-	TRBV7-8	TRBJ2-1	-	TGTGCCAGCAGCTACACCAACTACAATGAGCAGTTCTTC	CASSYTNYNEQFF
TRBD2	TRBV12-3/TRBV12-4	TRBJ2-2	-	TGTGCCGCCAAGCGGGGCGCCGGGGAGCTGTTTTTT	CAAKRGAGELFF
-	TRBV7-9	TRBJ2-7	-	TGTGCCAGCAGCTTAGCGCAGGGGAGCGAGCAGTACTTC	CASSLAQGSEQYF
TRBD2	TRBV3-1/TRBV3-2	TRBJ2-3	few	TGTGCCAGCAGCCTGGGGGGGACCTACACAGATACGCAGTATTTT	CASSLGGTYTDTQYF
-	TRBV6-1	TRBJ1-5	once	TGTGCCAGCAGTGAAGCGGAGGGGTGGGGTCAGCCCCAGCATTTT	CASSEAEGWGQPQHF
-	TRBV10-3	TRBJ2-7	-	TGTGCCATCAGTGTGAACGGCTACGAGCAGTACTTC	CAISVNGYEQYF
-	TRBV9	TRBJ2-7	-	TGTGCCAGCAGCGTAGACGTAACGGCGGAGGGTTACGAGCAGTACTTC	CASSVDVTAEGYEQYF
-	TRBV5-5	TRBJ1-1	once	TGTGCCAGCAGCTCACTACCTCCGCCTTCTGAAGCTTTCTTT	CASSSLPPPSEAFF
TRBD2	TRBV5-4	TRBJ2-7	-	TGTGCCAGCAGCTTCGGGACTAGCGGCTACGAGCAGTACTTC	CASSFGTSGYEQYF
TRBD1	TRBV6-1	TRBJ1-6	-	TGTGCCAGCAGTGAAAGGGACAGAGGTTCACCCCTCCACTTT	CASSERDRGSPLHF
TRBD1	TRBV18	TRBJ2-7	-	TGTGCCAGCTCACCACTTCCAGGGGGCTACGAGCAGTACTTC	CASSPLPGGYEQYF
-	TRBV14	TRBJ2-3	-	TGTGCCAGCAGTCCGGGACTCACAGATACGCAGTATTTT	CASSPGLTDTQYF
TRBD1	TRBV7-2	TRBJ2-4	-	TGTGCCAGCACCATAAAGGCTTGGCCAGGGGGCCTACAAAACATTCAGTACTTC	CASTIKAWPGGLQNIQYF
-	TRBV7-9	TRBJ1-1	-	TGTGCCAGCAGCCCTAAGCCCCGGACTGAAGCTTTCTTT	CASSPKPRTEAFF
-	TRBV19	TRBJ1-6	-	TGTGCCAGTAAGAGCTCCTATAATTCACCCCTCCACTTT	CASKSSYNSPLHF
TRBD1	TRBV29-1	TRBJ2-7	-	TGCAGCGTTGAAGGCAGGGGGTACGAGCAGTACTTC	CSVEGRGYEQYF
TRBD1	TRBV7-3	TRBJ2-2	-	TGTGCCAGCAGCTCGGGACAGGGCATGGGGGAGCTGTTTTTT	CASSSGQGMGELFF
TRBD1	TRBV7-2	TRBJ1-1	-	TGTGCCAGCAGCTATACCGGGGACAGGGACACTGAAGCTTTCTTT	CASSYTGDRDTEAFF
-	TRBV7-8	TRBJ1-1	-	TGTGCCAGCAGCCGGGGGAGCGCTTTGGGGAACACTGAAGCTTTCTTT	CASSRGSALGNTEAFF
TRBD1	TRBV2	TRBJ1-2	-	TGTGCCAGCAGTGGAGCCGGGACAGAGTATGGCTACACCTTC	CASSGAGTEYGYTF
TRBD1	TRBV7-2	TRBJ2-2	-	TGTGCCAGCAGTCTTAACAGGGGATCCGGAGGGGAGCTGTTTTTT	CASSLNRGSGGELFF
-	TRBV6-5	TRBJ1-6	-	TGTGCCAGCAGCCGCACTGGTAATTCACCCCTCCACTTT	CASSRTGNSPLHF
TRBD2	TRBV20-1	TRBJ2-1	-	TGCAGTGCTAGTCCCTATAGCGGGGGCTACAATGAGCAGTTCTTC	CSASPYSGGYNEQFF
TRBD2	TRBV19	TRBJ2-5	-	TGTGCCAGTAGTCGCGTTAGCGGGAGGGGTGAGACCCAGTACTTC	CASSRVSGRGETQYF
TRBD1	TRBV6-2/TRBV6-3	TRBJ1-6	-	TGTGCCAGCAGTTCGGGACAGGGGGTGGTAAGTTCACCCCTCCACTTT	CASSSGQGVVSSPLHF
-	TRBV24-1	TRBJ1-1	-	TGTGCCACCCGGTTCGGGAACACTGAAGCTTTCTTT	CATRFGNTEAFF
-	TRBV6-4	TRBJ2-5	-	TGTGCCAGCAGTCGGGACTTACAAGAGACCCAGTACTTC	CASSRDLQETQYF
TRBD1	TRBV2	TRBJ2-7	once	TGTGCCAGCACTCCGGGACAGAGTTCCTACGAGCAGTACTTC	CASTPGQSSYEQYF
TRBD1	TRBV7-2	TRBJ2-7	few	TGTGCCAGCAGAAGGACAGGGGCCTACGAGCAGTACTTC	CASRRTGAYEQYF
TRBD2	TRBV6-2/TRBV6-3	TRBJ2-7	-	TGTGCCAGCAGTTACCTTGGCTACGGACGGGAGGGCCACGAGCAGTACTTC	CASSYLGYGREGHEQYF
TRBD1	TRBV6-5	TRBJ2-1	-	TGTGCCAGCAGTTACTTACAGGGGGCCGATGAGCAGTTCTTC	CASSYLQGADEQFF
-	TRBV2	TRBJ1-5	-	TGTGCCAGCACTTATAGCAATCAGCCCCAGCATTTT	CASTYSNQPQHF
TRBD1	TRBV27	TRBJ2-7	-	TGTGCCAGCAGCCCCAGACAGGGAGTCGTCTACGAGCAGTACTTC	CASSPRQGVVYEQYF
-	TRBV18	TRBJ2-4	-	TGTGCCAGCTCACCGGGGCAGACTCTAGCCAAAAACATTCAGTACTTC	CASSPGQTLAKNIQYF
TRBD2	TRBV5-1	TRBJ2-3	-	TGCGCCAGCAGCTTCCGGACTAGCGGGGGGGATACGCAGTATTTT	CASSFRTSGGDTQYF
-	TRBV4-2	TRBJ1-4	once	TGTGCCAGCAGCCAAGAAAGGGGCAAATACGAAAAACTGTTTTTT	CASSQERGKYEKLFF
-	TRBV7-2	TRBJ2-1	-	TGTGCCAGCAGCCCCCGGGGGTTTCGCTCATACAATGAGCAGTTCTTC	CASSPRGFRSYNEQFF
TRBD1	TRBV3-1/TRBV3-2	TRBJ1-5	-	TGTGCCAGCAGCCACGGGACAGGCAATCAGCCCCAGCATTTT	CASSHGTGNQPQHF
-	TRBV7-9	TRBJ1-2	few	TGTGCCAGCAGCTTCTTAACGGTCGTCCCAGGGGACAACTATGGCTACACCTTC	CASSFLTVVPGDNYGYTF
TRBD2	TRBV12-3/TRBV12-4	TRBJ2-5	-	TGTGCCAGCAGTTTCGGCGGGAGAGAGACCCAGTACTTC	CASSFGGRETQYF